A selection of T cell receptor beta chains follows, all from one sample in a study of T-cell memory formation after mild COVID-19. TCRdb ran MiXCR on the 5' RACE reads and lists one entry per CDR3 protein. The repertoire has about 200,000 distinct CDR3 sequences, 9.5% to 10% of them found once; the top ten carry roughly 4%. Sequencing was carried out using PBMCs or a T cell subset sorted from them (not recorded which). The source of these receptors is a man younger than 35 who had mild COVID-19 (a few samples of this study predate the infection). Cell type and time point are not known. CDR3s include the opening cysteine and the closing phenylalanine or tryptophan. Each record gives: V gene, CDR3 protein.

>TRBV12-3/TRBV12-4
CASSRDRVEAAFF
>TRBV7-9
CASSVVSGQPNQPQHF
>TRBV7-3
CASSLTSGANYGYTF
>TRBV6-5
CASSYSRGDTEAFF
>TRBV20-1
CSARQAGTTYEQYF
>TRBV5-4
CASSLEGGPRTQYF
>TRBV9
CASSVASGGQVGANVLTF
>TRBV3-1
CASSHSEETQYF
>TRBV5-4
CASSGTSEQFF
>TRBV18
CASSQDTVGETQYF
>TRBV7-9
CASSFGTHRRETQYF
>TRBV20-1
CSARLPSGRGETQYF
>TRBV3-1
CASSQVPGGLTDTQYF
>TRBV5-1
CASRGQGAGETQYF
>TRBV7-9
CASSLARTGVWAGELFF
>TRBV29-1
CSVNSGSTEAFF
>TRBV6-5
CASNSLAGPGENEQFF
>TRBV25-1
CASSDPQGADTEAFF
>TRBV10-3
CAISSPRGGSDQETQYF
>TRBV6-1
CASDPDGKGVLGYTF
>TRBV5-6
CASSLLDSGWEQYF
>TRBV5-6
CASRGQAYGYTF
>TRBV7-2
CASSSPDRTEAFF
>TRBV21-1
CASSKALVRSTDTQYF
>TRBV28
CASSSGQGSNQPQHF
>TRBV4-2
CASSQASRGETQYF
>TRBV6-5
CASSQLQRASKQFF
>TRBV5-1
CASSLFSQGAAGELFF
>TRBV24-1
CATSDPYLGEQFF